Listed below are T cell receptor beta chains from one sample, sequenced in a study of blood T cells in healthy people across ages. One entry per CDR3 protein results from TCRdb running MiXCR on the 5' RACE reads. The sample consists of roughly 900,000 distinct CDR3 sequences, around 26% of them appearing once. Material for sequencing was blood. The receptor set was obtained from an elderly woman in good health. The CDR3 runs from the conserved cysteine through the conserved F or W. A D gene is named only where the DNA matches it firmly. Expanded clones get a size class; other rows say once, few or many, or leave the size out.

TRBD1,TRBV30,TRBJ2-7,NA,TGTGCCTGGAGTGTCGGGACAGGTCTGTACGAGCAGTACTTC,CAWSVGTGLYEQYF
TRBD2,TRBV20-1,TRBJ2-3,NA,TGCAGTGCGGACGCGGGGACTAGCGGGGGGGCAGATACGCAGTATTTT,CSADAGTSGGADTQYF
TRBD2,TRBV5-6,TRBJ2-3,many,TGTGCCAGCAGCTTCGACTGGCGGGGGGTCACAGATACGCAGTATTTT,CASSFDWRGVTDTQYF
TRBD2,TRBV18,TRBJ2-3,NA,TGTGCCAGCTCACCATCCCTAGCGGGGGTTTGGGATACGCAGTATTTT,CASSPSLAGVWDTQYF
TRBD1,TRBV5-1,TRBJ2-7,few,TGCGCCAGCAGCTTGGCTTATGCCGAGACAGGGTACGAGCAGTACTTC,CASSLAYAETGYEQYF
NA,TRBV15,TRBJ1-5,few,TGTGCCACCAGCAGAGAGACGACGAGCAATCAGCCCCAGCATTTT,CATSRETTSNQPQHF
NA,TRBV5-1,TRBJ2-6,many,TGCGCCAGCAGCTTACAGGGAACCGGGGCCAACGTCCTGACTTTC,CASSLQGTGANVLTF
TRBD2,TRBV5-4,TRBJ2-1,once,TGTGCCAGCAGCTTGGCCTCGAGCGCCCTAGCGGGGGGAGGTTTTCGTCCCGTTGAGCAGTTCTTC,CASSLASSALAGGGFRPVEQFF
NA,TRBV27,TRBJ2-3,many,TGTGCCAGCAGTATCAGAAACACAGATACGCAGTATTTT,CASSIRNTDTQYF
TRBD2,TRBV7-2,TRBJ2-5,many,TGTGCCAGCAGCTTAGCGCTAGCGGGGGTGGAGACCCAGTACTTC,CASSLALAGVETQYF
NA,TRBV5-1,TRBJ2-5,many,TGCGCCAGCAGCCCCTCAACGACCACTAAAGAGACCCAGTACTTC,CASSPSTTTKETQYF
NA,TRBV21-1,TRBJ2-7,NA,TGTGCCAGCAGCTCCTGGACAGGGGGCGACGAGCAGTACTTC,CASSSWTGGDEQYF
NA,TRBV9,TRBJ2-7,NA,TGTGCCAGCATAGTCTCGTTAGAGGAGCAGTACTTC,CASIVSLEEQYF
TRBD2,TRBV20-1,TRBJ2-1,many,TGCAGTGCTACCAGGGGCGGGGGGGCCAGTGAGCAGTTCTTC,CSATRGGGASEQFF
NA,TRBV6-1,TRBJ2-1,many,TGTGCCAGCAGCGCGGTGGCGACTATCAATGAGCAGTTCTTC,CASSAVATINEQFF
NA,TRBV28,TRBJ2-1,many,TGTGCCAGCCAACCCCCACAGGGACCCGGGTTCTTC,CASQPPQGPGFF
TRBD2,TRBV20-1,TRBJ2-1,NA,TGCAGTGTAACGGGACTAGCGGGGGGGGCCTACAATGAGCAGTTCTTC,CSVTGLAGGAYNEQFF
NA,TRBV11-2,TRBJ2-1,NA,TGTGCCAGCAGCCACGTTGGGCAGACCCACGGGTTCTTC,CASSHVGQTHGFF
TRBD2,TRBV6-6,TRBJ2-7,many,TGTGCCAGCAGCTCGGGACTAGACAGACACGAGCAGTACTTC,CASSSGLDRHEQYF
NA,TRBV7-9,TRBJ2-3,NA,TGTGCCAGCAGCTTAGTAAGACCACCTAGCACAGATACGCAGTATTTT,CASSLVRPPSTDTQYF
NA,TRBV7-9,TRBJ2-1,NA,TGTGCCAGCAGCTTAGTCCGCATCGCCACTTATACATACAATGAGCAGTTCTTC,CASSLVRIATYTYNEQFF
TRBD1,TRBV5-1,TRBJ2-5,NA,TGCGCCAGCAGCCCGATCGAGGGGGCGGGTGAGACCCAGTACTTC,CASSPIEGAGETQYF
TRBD1,TRBV5-1,TRBJ2-5,few,TGCGCCAGCAGCTGGGGACAGGGTCTTAGGGAGCAGTACTTC,CASSWGQGLREQYF
NA,TRBV5-5,TRBJ1-5,few,TGTGCCAGCAGCTTGACCGAAAATAGCAATCAGCCCCAGCATTTT,CASSLTENSNQPQHF
NA,TRBV7-2,TRBJ1-5,NA,TGTGCCAGCAGCTTAGGGGGGGGAGGCGGCCAGCCCCAGCATTTT,CASSLGGGGGQPQHF
TRBD1,TRBV2,TRBJ2-6,NA,TGTGCCAGCGGACAGGGCCCCCCTCCTGGGGCCAACGTCCGGACTTTC,CASGQGPPPGANVRTF
NA,TRBV9,TRBJ2-7,many,TGTGCCAGCAGCGTAGGGGCTCCTCCCAACGAGCAGTACTTC,CASSVGAPPNEQYF
NA,TRBV25-1,TRBJ2-4,NA,TGTGCCGGCAGTAAATTGACAGGCTGGTCCAAAAACATTCAGTACTTC,CAGSKLTGWSKNIQYF
NA,TRBV11-2,TRBJ2-3,NA,TGTGCCAGCAGCTTACTAGATTATGGTACGCAGTATTTT,CASSLLDYGTQYF